Given below is one T cell receptor beta chain in context. CDR1 KGHSH and CDR2 LQKENI come from the germline V gene. This CDR3 is built from 17 residues. V shed 0 bases and J 0 bases; nucleotides not matched to a gene: 5. The sample comes from a study of blood T cell repertoires in COVID-19. Study overall: T cells, B-cell-depleted T cells, or PBMCs provided the cDNA or gDNA that served as material.

Original analysis: Reference gene primer amplification gave estimated nucleated cell counts. Sequenced by immunoSEQ multiplex PCR; TCRdb stores in-frame clones only, minus some. The DNA gave D and trimming, while V, J and clone size come from that table. The top ten hold 0.3% to 0.45% of the sample, which has roughly 45,000 clones, approximately 88% seen once. The specimen was peripheral blood. This chain links TRBV18 with TRBJ2-1; 7 nucleotides agree with TRBD1. The TCR was taken from a human donor in a cohort sampled during active COVID-19. The CDR3 here is CASSPPGDRVSYNEQFF. DNA of the CDR3: TGTGCCAGCTCACCACCGGGAGACAGGGTCTCCTACAATGAGCAGTTCTTC.